The subject of this entry is one TCR beta chain. Other DNA sequences within the sample encode an identical CDR3. These data come from a study of blood T cell repertoires in COVID-19. Across the whole study: From T cells, B-cell-depleted T cells, or PBMCs came the material, which was cDNA or gDNA.

Per the original data handling: Nucleated cell counts were estimated from reference gene primer amplification. The assay was immunoSEQ multiplex PCR, and TCRdb's table has in-frame clones only and misses some. The V and J calls and clone size come from that table; D and trimming were worked out from the DNA. The sample includes around 160,000 clones, about 84% of them seen just once. The receptor's source is a man aged 60-69 years with active or convalescent COVID-19. The material sequenced was peripheral blood.

The CDR3 loop is CASSSRQGANIQYF. The CDR3 region has the DNA TGTGCCAGCAGTTCACGACAGGGGGCAAACATTCAGTACTTC. This rearrangement joins TRBV7-2 to TRBJ2-4; the match to TRBD1 covers 10 bases. There are 14 residues in the CDR3. V was clipped by 6 bases and J by 6 bases; unmatched bases: 5. Germline assignment: CDR1 SGHTA and CDR2 FQGNSA.